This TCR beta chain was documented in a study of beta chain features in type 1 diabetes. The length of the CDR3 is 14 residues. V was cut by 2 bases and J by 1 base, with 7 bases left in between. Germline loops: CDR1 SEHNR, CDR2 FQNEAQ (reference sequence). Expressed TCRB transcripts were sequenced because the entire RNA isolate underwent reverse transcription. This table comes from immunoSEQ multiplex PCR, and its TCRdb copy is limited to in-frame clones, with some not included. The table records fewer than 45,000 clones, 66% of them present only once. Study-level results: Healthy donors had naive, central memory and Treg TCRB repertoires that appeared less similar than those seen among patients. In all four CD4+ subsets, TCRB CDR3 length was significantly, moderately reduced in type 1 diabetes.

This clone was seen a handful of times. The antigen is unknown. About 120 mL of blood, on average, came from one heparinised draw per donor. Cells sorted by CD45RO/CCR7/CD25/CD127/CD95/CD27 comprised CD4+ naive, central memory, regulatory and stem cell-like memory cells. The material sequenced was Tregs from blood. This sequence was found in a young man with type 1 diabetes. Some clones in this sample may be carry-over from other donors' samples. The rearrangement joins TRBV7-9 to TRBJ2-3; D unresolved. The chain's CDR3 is CASSLNPGTDTQYF. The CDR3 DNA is TGTGCCAGCAGCTTAAACCCAGGCACAGATACGCAGTATTTT.